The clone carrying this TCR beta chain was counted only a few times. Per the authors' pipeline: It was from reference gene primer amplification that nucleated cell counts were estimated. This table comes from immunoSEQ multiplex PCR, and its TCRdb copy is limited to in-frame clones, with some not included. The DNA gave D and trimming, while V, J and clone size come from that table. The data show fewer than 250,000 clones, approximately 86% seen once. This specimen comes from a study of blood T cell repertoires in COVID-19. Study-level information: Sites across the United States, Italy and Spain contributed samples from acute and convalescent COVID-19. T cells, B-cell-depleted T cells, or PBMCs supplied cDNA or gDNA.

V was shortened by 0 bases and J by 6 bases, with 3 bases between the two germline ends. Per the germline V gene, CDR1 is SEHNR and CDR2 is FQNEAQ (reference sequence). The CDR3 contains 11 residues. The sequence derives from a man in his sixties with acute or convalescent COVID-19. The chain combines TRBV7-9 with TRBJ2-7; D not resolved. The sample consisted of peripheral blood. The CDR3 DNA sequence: TGTGCCAGCAGCTTAGCCGGCGAGCAGTACTTC. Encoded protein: CASSLAGEQYF.